This is a list of T cell receptor beta chains from one sample in a study of STAT3 mutations in large granular lymphocyte leukemia. Sequencing was performed with immunoSEQ multiplex PCR; in TCRdb, only in-frame clones are kept and a portion is missing. The repertoire holds 10,000 to 15,000 clones, with approximately 81% as singletons. The material sequenced was peripheral blood mononuclear cells. These receptors all come from a man aged 55 to 70 with T-cell large granular lymphocyte leukemia. Some clones in this sample may be carry-over from other donors' samples. CDR3s include the opening cysteine and the closing phenylalanine or tryptophan. The D gene is left open where the match is weak. The size entry is marked missing in some rows and otherwise reads once, few, many or a size class.

D	size	V	J	CDR3	DNA
TRBD2	NA	TRBV30	TRBJ2-5	CAWNGRREETQYF	TGTGCCTGGAACGGGAGGAGAGAAGAGACCCAGTACTTC
NA	NA	TRBV5-1	TRBJ2-7	CASSFSLGGGEQYF	TGCGCCAGCAGTTTTAGTTTAGGAGGGGGGGAGCAGTACTTC
NA	NA	TRBV28	TRBJ2-7	CASSPPWGVLHYEQYF	TGTGCCAGCAGCCCGCCTTGGGGGGTTCTTCACTACGAGCAGTACTTC
NA	NA	TRBV11-2	TRBJ1-6	CASSLAGYRSSSPLHF	TGTGCCAGCAGCTTAGCCGGTTACCGCTCGAGTTCACCCCTCCACTTT
NA	NA	TRBV13	TRBJ2-5	CASRGPGETQYF	TGTGCCAGCAGAGGTCCCGGGGAGACCCAGTACTTC
NA	NA	TRBV5-4	TRBJ2-5	CASSLGVVETQYF	TGTGCCAGCAGCTTAGGGGTCGTGGAGACCCAGTACTTC
NA	NA	TRBV7-2	TRBJ2-7	CASSPRLDTYEQYF	TGTGCCAGCAGCCCTCGACTAGACACCTACGAGCAGTACTTC
TRBD2	NA	TRBV11-3	TRBJ2-1	CASSLSGTPYNEQFF	TGTGCCAGCAGCCTTAGCGGGACACCCTACAATGAGCAGTTCTTC
NA	NA	TRBV7-3	TRBJ2-5	CASSLGFGGVYQETQYF	TGTGCCAGCAGCTTAGGGTTCGGGGGAGTGTACCAAGAGACCCAGTACTTC
TRBD1	NA	TRBV5-4	TRBJ1-2	CASSLTGGNNYGYTF	TGTGCCAGCAGCCTGACAGGGGGCAATAACTATGGCTACACCTTC
TRBD2	NA	TRBV25-1	TRBJ2-1	CASIGLAGTSNEQFF	TGTGCCAGCATTGGTCTAGCGGGGACTTCCAATGAGCAGTTCTTC
NA	once	TRBV4-3	TRBJ2-6	CASSQDPGGGANVLTF	TGCGCCAGCAGCCAAGATCCGGGTGGTGGGGCCAACGTCCTGACTTTC
NA	NA	TRBV6-5	TRBJ2-5	CASSPWGANQETQYF	TGTGCCAGCAGTCCCTGGGGGGCCAACCAAGAGACCCAGTACTTC
NA	NA	TRBV6-4	TRBJ1-5	CASSPEGGTLQPQHF	TGTGCCAGCAGCCCAGAGGGGGGAACACTTCAGCCCCAGCATTTT
NA	NA	TRBV9	TRBJ2-7	CASSVGSSYEQYF	TGTGCCAGCAGCGTTGGCAGCTCCTACGAGCAGTACTTC
TRBD1	NA	TRBV6-5	TRBJ1-6	CASRAGTGLNSPLHF	TGTGCCAGCAGGGCCGGGACAGGGCTTAATTCACCCCTCCACTTT
NA	NA	TRBV9	TRBJ2-1	CASSVVGRGGDNEQFF	TGTGCCAGCAGCGTAGTGGGCAGGGGAGGGGACAATGAGCAGTTCTTC
TRBD2	NA	TRBV5-6	TRBJ2-1	CASSPPGTSGFDEQFF	TGTGCCAGCAGCCCACCCGGGACTAGCGGATTCGATGAGCAGTTCTTC
NA	NA	TRBV28	TRBJ2-5	CASSHYSGYSQETQYF	TGTGCCAGCAGTCATTACTCGGGATACAGCCAAGAGACCCAGTACTTC
NA	NA	TRBV9	TRBJ2-7	CASSVGGDTYEQYF	TGTGCCAGCAGCGTAGGCGGGGACACCTACGAGCAGTACTTC
NA	NA	TRBV13	TRBJ2-7	CASSLSVSSYEQYF	TGTGCCAGCAGCTTATCGGTAAGCTCCTACGAGCAGTACTTC
NA	NA	TRBV12-5	TRBJ2-2	CASGLVLLQGNTGELFF	TGTGCTAGTGGTTTGGTACTTTTACAGGGGAACACCGGGGAGCTGTTTTTT
TRBD1	NA	TRBV7-2	TRBJ2-2	CASSFTGGANTGELFF	TGTGCCAGCAGCTTTACAGGGGGAGCGAACACCGGGGAGCTGTTTTTT
NA	NA	TRBV5-1	TRBJ2-2	CASGRETYNGELFF	TGCGCCAGCGGAAGAGAGACATATAACGGGGAGCTGTTTTTT
NA	NA	TRBV11-3	TRBJ1-3	CASSLRASAGNTIYF	TGTGCCAGCAGCTTACGTGCCTCTGCGGGAAACACCATATATTTT
NA	NA	TRBV9	TRBJ1-2	CASSVSTPNYGYTF	TGTGCCAGCAGCGTATCGACACCTAACTATGGCTACACCTTC
NA	few	TRBV5-6	TRBJ1-6	CASSLDNSRPNQALHF	TGTGCCAGCAGCTTGGACAATTCGCGTCCGAATCAAGCCCTCCACTTT
NA	NA	TRBV2	TRBJ2-5	CASSGLAPLVETQYF	TGTGCCAGCAGTGGGTTAGCGCCTTTGGTGGAGACCCAGTACTTC
NA	NA	TRBV5-6	TRBJ1-5	CASSLERYSNQPQHF	TGTGCCAGCAGCTTGGAGAGATATAGCAATCAGCCCCAGCATTTT
NA	NA	TRBV18	TRBJ1-1	CASSPFGLGDTEAFF	TGTGCCAGCTCACCATTCGGGCTGGGGGACACTGAAGCTTTCTTT
TRBD2	NA	TRBV4-1	TRBJ2-1	CASSQGWGGTYNEQFF	TGCGCCAGCAGCCAAGGTTGGGGGGGAACCTACAATGAGCAGTTCTTC
NA	NA	TRBV7-3	TRBJ2-7	CASSLTGVEQYF	TGTGCCAGCAGCTTAACCGGGGTCGAGCAGTACTTC
TRBD2	NA	TRBV30	TRBJ2-1	CAWSVSPSGGLNEQFF	TGTGCCTGGAGTGTATCCCCTAGCGGCGGGCTTAATGAGCAGTTCTTC
NA	NA	TRBV2	TRBJ2-7	CASSEGRGTEQYF	TGTGCCAGCAGTGAAGGACGGGGCACCGAGCAGTACTTC
NA	NA	TRBV7-6	TRBJ2-3	CASSPDFGRTDTQYF	TGTGCCAGCAGCCCAGACTTTGGGCGCACAGATACGCAGTATTTT
NA	few	TRBV29-1	TRBJ2-3	CSVAEEGRSGTDTQYF	TGCAGCGTTGCGGAGGAAGGGAGATCTGGCACAGATACGCAGTATTTT
NA	NA	TRBV29-1	TRBJ2-3	CSVERQSGTDTQYF	TGCAGCGTTGAGAGACAGTCGGGCACAGATACGCAGTATTTT
NA	NA	TRBV10-3	TRBJ1-1	CAISDEGFNTEAFF	TGTGCCATCAGTGACGAGGGGTTCAACACTGAAGCTTTCTTT
NA	NA	TRBV18	TRBJ1-5	CASSPEPPTGPNQPQHF	TGTGCCAGCTCACCGGAGCCTCCAACGGGTCCCAATCAGCCCCAGCATTTT
TRBD1	few	TRBV5-5	TRBJ1-2	CASSLGFPGQGDGYGYTF	TGTGCCAGCAGCCTCGGGTTCCCCGGACAGGGGGACGGCTATGGCTACACCTTC
NA	NA	TRBV27	TRBJ2-7	CASSFQGPLYEQYF	TGTGCCAGCAGTTTCCAGGGTCCTCTCTACGAGCAGTACTTC
TRBD1	NA	TRBV7-2	TRBJ1-2	CASSLGSRGRPGYTF	TGTGCCAGCAGCTTGGGAAGCAGGGGGCGGCCTGGCTACACCTTC
NA	few	TRBV7-9	TRBJ2-6	CASSHYRLSGANVLTF	TGTGCCAGCAGCCATTACCGTCTATCTGGGGCCAACGTCCTGACTTTC
NA	NA	TRBV30	TRBJ2-7	CAWKWKDYEQYF	TGTGCCTGGAAGTGGAAGGACTACGAGCAGTACTTC
NA	NA	TRBV7-9	TRBJ2-7	CASSAKETSRGSEQYF	TGTGCCAGCAGCGCAAAGGAGACTAGTCGTGGTAGTGAGCAGTACTTC
NA	NA	TRBV18	TRBJ2-7	CASSPAGNDEQYF	TGTGCCAGCTCACCAGCAGGGAACGACGAGCAGTACTTC
TRBD2	NA	TRBV7-2	TRBJ2-7	CASSYLPEGGRMNEQYF	TGTGCCAGCAGCTACCTCCCGGAGGGCGGGAGAATGAACGAGCAGTACTTC
NA	NA	TRBV7-2	TRBJ1-2	CASSLNRDRYGYTF	TGTGCCAGCAGCTTAAACAGGGATCGGTATGGCTACACCTTC
NA	NA	TRBV6-1	TRBJ1-1	CASRNQGLNTEAFF	TGTGCCAGCAGAAACCAGGGCTTAAACACTGAAGCTTTCTTT
TRBD2	NA	TRBV7-2	TRBJ2-7	CASSPRASGVLSSYEQYF	TGTGCCAGCAGCCCCCGGGCTAGCGGGGTCCTTAGCTCCTACGAGCAGTACTTC